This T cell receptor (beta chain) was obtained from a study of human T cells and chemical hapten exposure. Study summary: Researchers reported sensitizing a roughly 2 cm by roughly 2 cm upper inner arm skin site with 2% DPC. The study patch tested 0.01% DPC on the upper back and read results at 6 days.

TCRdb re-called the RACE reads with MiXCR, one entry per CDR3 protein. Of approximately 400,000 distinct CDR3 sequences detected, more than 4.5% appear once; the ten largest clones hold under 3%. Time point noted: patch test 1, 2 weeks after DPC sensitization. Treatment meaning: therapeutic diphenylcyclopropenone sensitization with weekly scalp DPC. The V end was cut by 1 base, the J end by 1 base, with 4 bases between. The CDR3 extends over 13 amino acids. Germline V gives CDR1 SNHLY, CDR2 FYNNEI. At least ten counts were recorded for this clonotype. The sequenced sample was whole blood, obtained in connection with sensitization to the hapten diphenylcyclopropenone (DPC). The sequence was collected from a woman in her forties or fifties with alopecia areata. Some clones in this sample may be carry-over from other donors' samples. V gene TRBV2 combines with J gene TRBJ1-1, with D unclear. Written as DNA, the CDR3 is TGTGCCAGCAGTGAAGGAGAGAACACTGAAGCTTTCTTT. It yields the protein CASSEGENTEAFF.